The 20 T cell receptor beta chains below come from one sample, sequenced in a study of blood T cells in healthy people across ages. The authors ran a second PCR of roughly 6 to 12 cycles using a sample-barcoded 5' primer and a J-beta primer mix. TCRdb processed the 5' RACE reads anew with MiXCR; each CDR3 protein has one entry. The sample lists around 970,000 distinct CDR3 sequences, 51% seen once, with about a fifth in the top ten. The source material was blood. The receptors derive from a woman between 55 and 75 years old in good health.

This rearrangement joins TRBV9 to TRBJ2-3; D gene ambiguous. V was clipped by 1 base and J by 7 bases, with 4 bases between them. Germline V gene lookup returns CDR1 SGDLS and CDR2 YYNGEE. The CDR3 loop spans 11 amino acids. The CDR3 DNA follows: TGTGCCAGCAGCGTATCCCATACGCAGTATTTT. Translating it yields CASSVSHTQYF.

This clonotype was counted between two and nine times. This chain joins TRBV29-1 and TRBJ2-1; D call uncertain. This CDR3 is built from 12 residues. CDR1 is SQVTM and CDR2 is ANQGSEA in the germline V gene. V was cut by 4 bases and J by 8 bases, with 12 bases left in between. The DNA for the CDR3 is TGCAGCGTTGCCGAGTTGGTGGATGAGCAGTTCTTC. The encoded protein is CSVAELVDEQFF.

The rearrangement uses TRBV4-3 and TRBJ2-3, with D perhaps TRBD2 (5 bases). V lost 0 bases and J 0 bases, leaving 10 bases between the germline ends. CDR3 length: 16 residues. The V gene's germline CDR1 is LGHNA and CDR2 YSLEER. The CDR3 DNA follows: TGCGCCAGCAGCCAAGATCTGACGGGAAGCACAGATACGCAGTATTTT. Protein product: CASSQDLTGSTDTQYF.

The V call is TRBV4-3, the J call TRBJ2-5; D possibly corresponds to TRBD2 (5 bases). From germline, CDR1 is LGHNA and CDR2 YSLEER. Trimming cost V 1 base and J 1 base, with 16 bases left between them. The CDR3 contains 17 residues. This CDR3 reads CASSQGGSELSQETQYF. DNA for the CDR3: TGCGCCAGCAGCCAAGGCGGGTCGGAGTTATCCCAAGAGACCCAGTACTTC.

In its sample, this clonotype was seen a few times. The genes are TRBV29-1 and TRBJ2-1, with D possibly matching TRBD2 (6 bases). Germline loops: CDR1 SQVTM, CDR2 ANQGSEA. This CDR3 is 13 amino acids long. V lost 7 bases and J lost 4, with 14 bases in between. CDR3 sequence (DNA): TGCAGCGGACCGAAGGAGGGTTACAATGAGCAGTTCTTC. Its translation: CSGPKEGYNEQFF.

This clonotype was seen many times. The chain has TRBV29-1 and TRBJ1-1; the match to TRBD1 covers 9 bases. Germline loops: CDR1 SQVTM, CDR2 ANQGSEA. V shed 7 bases and J 5 bases; nucleotides not matched to a gene: 8. There are 13 residues in the CDR3. In nucleotides, the CDR3 is TGCAGCGGGCGACAGGGGGATCGGACTGAAGCTTTCTTT. It encodes CSGRQGDRTEAFF.

On this clonotype: A read error may be the cause here, since a much bigger clone is one base away. The chain recombines TRBV20-1 with TRBJ2-7; 8 positions agree with TRBD2. V gave up 1 base and J gave up 3 bases; unmatched junction bases: 5. The CDR3 loop spans 14 amino acids. Germline V CDR1 and CDR2: DFQATT, SNEGSKA (reference sequence). This CDR3 is CSARGQSGSYEQYF. CDR3 nucleotide sequence: TGCAGTGCTAGAGGGCAGAGCGGGAGCTACGAGCAGTACTTC.

J is TRBJ2-5 and V is TRBV27; D might be TRBD2 (5 bases). The J call may be incorrect, as the DNA end agrees better with TRBJ2-7. The CDR3 runs to 16 residues. Germline lookup yields CDR1 MNHEY and CDR2 SMNVEV (reference sequence). The CDR3 here is CASSPLPRGSTFEQYF. CDR3 sequence (DNA): TGTGCCAGCAGTCCATTGCCCCGGGGTAGCACTTTCGAGCAGTACTTC.

The V gene is TRBV4-1, the J gene TRBJ2-5; 8 bases align to TRBD2. The CDR3 is 16 residues long. CDR1 is MGHRA, CDR2 YSYEKL, per germline. After removal of 0 bases from V and 11 bases from J, the junction contained 14 bases not matched to a gene. The chain's CDR3 is CASSQDALAENNEQYF. As DNA, the CDR3 is TGCGCCAGCAGCCAAGATGCACTAGCGGAGAACAATGAGCAGTACTTC.

This chain connects TRBV18 to TRBJ2-1; no definite D call. V was pared by 1 base and J by 0 bases, with 10 bases between. Germline CDR1 and CDR2: KGHSH and LQKENI. The CDR3 is 16 residues long. The CDR3 loop reads CASSPLSDGSYNEQFF. In DNA form, the CDR3 reads TGTGCCAGCTCACCACTCTCGGACGGCTCCTACAATGAGCAGTTCTTC.

The chain couples TRBV7-9 to TRBJ2-1, with a possible D match to TRBD2 (6 bases). With 7 bases removed from V and 3 bases from J, the gap between germline ends came to 16 bases. The CDR3 totals 15 residues. CDR1 is SEHNR, CDR2 FQNEAQ, per germline (reference sequence). The CDR3 DNA sequence: TGTGCCAGCACTCCTCGGGACTCCTTCTACAATGAGCAGTTCTTC. It encodes CASTPRDSFYNEQFF.

The genes are TRBV15 and TRBJ2-5; TRBD2 aligns across 8 bases. The CDR3 has 17 residues. The J segment lost 2 bases and the V segment lost 0 bases, leaving 8 bases of the junction unmatched. The V gene's germline CDR1 is LNHNV and CDR2 YYDKDF (reference sequence). The CDR3 here is CATSRDSSGSGQETQYF. DNA of the CDR3: TGTGCCACCAGCAGAGATTCGAGCGGGAGTGGGCAAGAGACCCAGTACTTC.

The chain carries TRBV7-8 and TRBJ2-3; 15 bases map to TRBD2. The ends lost 3 bases at V and 9 bases at J; junction bases unmatched: 4. The CDR3 is made up of 15 amino acids. Germline lookup yields CDR1 SGHVS and CDR2 FQNEAQ. The chain's CDR3 is CASSFGLAGGVTQYF. The CDR3, as DNA: TGTGCCAGCAGCTTTGGACTAGCGGGAGGGGTAACGCAGTATTTT.

In the case of this clonotype: This may be a read error, as it is one base from a much larger clone. The rearrangement uses TRBV4-3 and TRBJ2-1; possible D gene TRBD1, 7 bases. The J call may be incorrect, as the DNA end agrees better with TRBJ2-7. CDR1 and CDR2 (germline): LGHNA, YSLEER. The CDR3 is 17 residues long. The CDR3 nucleotides are TGCGCCAGCAGCCAAACTCAGGGGGGCATCTCCTACAATGAGCAGTACTTC. It translates to CASSQTQGGISYNEQYF.

The V gene is TRBV27, the J gene TRBJ2-7, with 9 positions matching TRBD2. CDR1 is MNHEY and CDR2 is SMNVEV in the germline V gene (reference sequence). CDR3 length equals 13 residues. The V gene end was trimmed by 8 bases and the J gene end by 3 bases; junction bases not matched to a gene: 5. CDR3 sequence reads: CASGTSNFYEQYF. The CDR3 DNA sequence: TGTGCCAGCGGGACTAGCAACTTCTACGAGCAGTACTTC.

With regard to this clonotype: This may arise from a read error, as a much more abundant clone is one base away. V and J are TRBV6-1 and TRBJ2-3; tentative D call: TRBD2 (5 bases). CDR1 is MNHNS, CDR2 SASEGT, per germline. The germline V and J ends were trimmed by 2 bases and 3 bases, with 21 bases remaining between them. The CDR3 consists of 18 residues. CDR3 in DNA: TGTGCCAGCAGTGAAACTCGCAAGCGGAAGGTAGGGACAGATACGCAGTATTTT. Amino acids: CASSETRKRKVGTDTQYF.

This chain uses TRBV29-1 with TRBJ2-1; 8 bases fit TRBD2. J was trimmed by 7 bases and V by 8 bases; bases with no gene match: 7. The CDR3 contains 12 residues. CDR1 and CDR2 from the germline V gene are SQVTM and ANQGSEA. The CDR3 sequence is CSPTSVINEQFF. The CDR3 DNA reads as TGCAGCCCGACTAGCGTGATTAATGAGCAGTTCTTC.

This clonotype was observed a few times. This chain uses TRBV10-3 with TRBJ2-1; 9 bases are shared with TRBD2. V shed 3 bases, J shed 2 bases, and the junction held 5 bases outside the gene matches. Germline V gene data show CDR1 as ENHRY and CDR2 as SYGVKD. CDR3 length: 16 residues. As DNA, the CDR3 is TGTGCCATCAGTGACTTAGCGGGAGTAACCTACAATGAGCAGTTCTTC. Protein sequence: CAISDLAGVTYNEQFF.

The V call is TRBV3-1, the J call TRBJ1-1; unclear D gene. Germline CDR1 LGHDT, CDR2 YNNKEL (reference sequence). V was pared by 4 bases and J by 2 bases, with 14 bases between. CDR3 length: 15 amino acids. The CDR3 here is CASSPTAGYNTEAFF. The CDR3 DNA sequence: TGTGCCAGCAGCCCCACTGCGGGGTATAACACTGAAGCTTTCTTT.

This clonotype was counted only a few times. V gene TRBV12-3 or TRBV12-4 combines with J gene TRBJ2-1; D is unresolved. There are 10 residues in the CDR3. Trimming took off 5 bases at V and 9 bases at J, with 5 bases between the two ends. CDR3 sequence reads: CASSTGEQFF. CDR3 sequence (DNA): TGTGCCAGCAGTACTGGTGAGCAGTTCTTC.